Listed below are T cell receptor beta chains from one sample, sequenced in a study of prognosis after radiotherapy for stage I lung cancer. TCRdb processed the multiplex PCR reads anew with MiXCR; each CDR3 protein has one entry. The repertoire has fewer than 35,000 distinct CDR3 sequences, around 48% of them found once; the top ten carry about 17%. The sample was PBMCs, taken before or after stereotactic body radiation therapy (not recorded which). The receptors here all came from a donor of 50 years or more with non-small cell lung cancer. Each CDR3 is given with its conserved first and last residue. The order of the fields is J gene, clone size, CDR3 length, V gene, D gene, CDR3 protein, CDR3 DNA. D genes are given only for firm matches. Rows may omit the clone size; those that give it use once, few, many or a size class.

TRBJ2-7,-,15,TRBV20-1,TRBD2,CSVSGTSGDSYEQYF,TGCAGTGTTTCCGGGACTAGCGGTGACTCCTACGAACAGTACTTC
TRBJ1-5,-,13,TRBV12-3/TRBV12-4,-,CASSLSSGQTQHF,TGTGCCAGCAGTTTATCTAGTGGTCAGACCCAGCACTTT
TRBJ1-2,-,14,TRBV6-2/TRBV6-3,-,CARSQTGGDYGYTF,TGTGCCAGAAGCCAGACCGGAGGAGACTATGGATACACCTTC
TRBJ2-7,many,16,TRBV29-1,TRBD1,CSVEGGGTTGPYEQYF,TGCAGCGTTGAAGGAGGGGGCACTACAGGGCCCTACGAGCAGTACTTC
TRBJ2-5,many,15,TRBV7-9,-,CASSPRRFGQETQYF,TGTGCCAGCAGCCCCAGGCGGTTCGGCCAAGAGACCCAGTACTTC
TRBJ1-1,-,13,TRBV28,TRBD1,CASRHTGGSEAFF,TGTGCCAGCAGGCACACAGGGGGCTCTGAAGCTTTCTTT
TRBJ2-1,medium-sized,14,TRBV24-1,TRBD1,CATSDTGQTNEQFF,TGTGCCACCAGTGACACGGGACAGACCAATGAGCAGTTCTTC
TRBJ1-2,-,13,TRBV20-1,TRBD1,CSARQGAGYGHTF,TGCAGTGCACGGCAGGGGGCTGGGTATGGCCACACCTTC
TRBJ1-2,many,14,TRBV5-5,-,CASSGQGYNYGYTF,TGTGCCAGCAGCGGGCAGGGTTATAACTATGGCTACACCTTC
TRBJ2-3,many,17,TRBV20-1,TRBD2,CSARDAGVGGNTDTQYF,TGCAGTGCTAGGGACGCGGGAGTGGGGGGGAACACAGATACGCAGTATTTT
TRBJ1-2,-,15,TRBV3-1,-,CASSQGTSRFYGYTF,TGTGCCAGCAGCCAAGGCACCAGTCGGTTCTATGGCTACACCTTC
TRBJ2-7,-,13,TRBV20-1,-,CSARMPESYEQYF,TGCAGTGCTAGAATGCCCGAGAGTTACGAGCAGTACTTC
TRBJ2-7,-,14,TRBV7-9,-,CASSPAVSSYEQYF,TGTGCCAGCAGCCCCGCCGTGAGCTCCTACGAGCAGTACTTC
TRBJ2-7,-,14,TRBV4-3,-,CASSQDSESAEQHF,TGCGCCAGCAGCCAGGACAGTGAATCCGCCGAGCAGCACTTC